These 32 T cell receptor beta chains originate from one sample sequenced in a study of patients and donors after allogeneic stem cell transplantation. TCRdb re-called the RT-PCR reads through MiXCR, storing one row per CDR3 protein. The table has about 150,000 distinct CDR3 sequences, 30% to 45% seen once. Sequenced material: blood, either unsorted or a sorted T cell fraction (not recorded which). Every receptor here comes from a human donor who was either an allogeneic HSCT recipient or a stem cell or donor lymphocyte infusion donor (not recorded which). It is not recorded whose cells these are; they may come from a transplant donor.

CDR3 amino acids: CASSLGEADTQYF. The CDR3 DNA is TGTGCCAGCAGTTTAGGAGAGGCAGATACGCAGTATTTT. The gene calls are TRBV12-3 or TRBV12-4 and TRBJ2-3; D gene ambiguous. This CDR3 region has 13 residues. Between the trimmed V and J ends, which lost 1 base and 4 bases, there was a span of 6 bases.

The rearrangement joins TRBV2 to TRBJ1-5, with D uncertain. Between the trimmed V and J ends, which lost 4 bases and 0 bases, there was a span of 7 bases. CDR1 is SNHLY, CDR2 FYNNEI, per germline. The CDR3 is 14 amino acids. The CDR3, as DNA: TGTGCCAGCAGTGGGGAGTTTAGCAATCAGCCCCAGCATTTT. It specifies CASSGEFSNQPQHF.

The genes are TRBV5-1 and TRBJ1-1; D unresolved. The CDR3 spans 17 residues. V dropped 5 bases and J dropped 0 bases, with 20 bases sitting between them. CDR1 is SGHRS, CDR2 YFSETQ, per germline. The CDR3 DNA sequence: TGCGCCAGCAGAGTGGGCTATGAGGGCCGCTTGAACACTGAAGCTTTCTTT. This sequence encodes CASRVGYEGRLNTEAFF.

This clonotype has only a few counts. The rearrangement uses TRBV24-1 and TRBJ2-3; 10 nucleotides line up with TRBD1. Germline V lookup: CDR1 KGHDR, CDR2 SFDVKD. V dropped 4 bases and J dropped 4; count of bases not matched to a gene: 7. The CDR3 extends over 16 amino acids. CDR3 DNA: TGTGCCACCAGTGAAACGGACAGGGGGTTTGCAGATACGCAGTATTTT. Translated: CATSETDRGFADTQYF.

The chain has TRBV12-3 or TRBV12-4 and TRBJ1-5; D may be TRBD1 (6 bases). V was trimmed by 6 bases and J by 11 bases, leaving 17 bases between them. The CDR3 consists of 13 residues. The CDR3 DNA reads as TGTGCCAGCAGCCCCGGGACATTAAAAACCCAGCATTTT. Residues: CASSPGTLKTQHF.

J is TRBJ1-1 and V is TRBV28; a possible D gene is TRBD1 (5 bases). CDR1 is MDHEN, CDR2 SYDVKM, per germline. Trimming cost V 3 bases and J 0 bases, with 8 bases left between them. CDR3 length: 14 amino acids. The CDR3 coding sequence is TGTGCCAGCAGTTTCCCAGGGATGAACACTGAAGCTTTCTTT. Its translation: CASSFPGMNTEAFF.

This chain uses TRBV15 with TRBJ2-5; D unresolved. Germline lookup yields CDR1 LNHNV and CDR2 YYDKDF (reference sequence). The CDR3 is 13 residues long. V was clipped by 0 bases and J by 3 bases, with 5 bases between them. CDR3 nucleotide sequence: TGTGCCACCAGCAGAGATAGGGAAGAGACCCAGTACTTC. Residues: CATSRDREETQYF.

The CDR3 nucleotides are TGTGCCAGCGAAGGAGCGGGGGGGCCAGATACGCAGTATTTT. It translates to CASEGAGGPDTQYF. The chain uses TRBV6-5 and TRBJ2-3; 10 bases are shared with TRBD2. The CDR3 length is 14 residues. V lost 8 bases to trimming and J lost 4 bases; unmatched junction nucleotides: 6. The germline CDR1 and CDR2 sequences are MNHEY and SVGAGI.

Only a few counts were recorded for this clonotype. The DNA for the CDR3 is TGTGCCAGCAGTTTAGGGCCAGGGATGAGAACTGAAGCTTTCTTT. Encoded protein: CASSLGPGMRTEAFF. The V and J genes are TRBV12-3 or TRBV12-4 and TRBJ1-1, with D perhaps matching TRBD1 (5 bases). Trimming took off 1 base at V and 5 bases at J, with 14 bases between the two ends. The CDR3 covers 15 residues.

This clonotype turned up a few times. The chain employs TRBV27 and TRBJ1-2; D remains unclear. Germline assignment: CDR1 MNHEY and CDR2 SMNVEV (reference sequence). The ends were cut back, 6 bases at V and 4 bases at J, with 6 bases in the middle. The CDR3 is 11 amino acids. In DNA, the CDR3 is TGTGCCAGCAGATCGATCTATGGCTACACCTTC. It codes for CASRSIYGYTF.

This clonotype was counted a few times. The chain links TRBV24-1 to TRBJ1-1, with a possible D match to TRBD1 (5 bases). The length of the CDR3 is 13 residues. V lost 8 bases and J 4 bases, leaving 13 bases between the germline ends. The germline V gene encodes CDR1 KGHDR and CDR2 SFDVKD. The CDR3 sequence is CATTTPGGTEAFF. In DNA, the CDR3 is TGTGCCACCACCACGCCGGGGGGCACTGAAGCTTTCTTT.

The chain links TRBV19 to TRBJ1-1, with TRBD1 as a possible D gene (5 bases). V lost 8 bases and J lost 0, with 13 bases in between. Looked up from germline, CDR1 is LNHDA and CDR2 is SQIVND (reference sequence). The CDR3 spans 14 residues. Here the CDR3 reads CASSGTGVNTEAFF. CDR3 coding DNA: TGTGCCAGTTCGGGGACGGGCGTGAACACTGAAGCTTTCTTT.

The chain has TRBV12-3 or TRBV12-4 and TRBJ1-1; tentatively, D is TRBD1 (5 bases). The CDR3 sequence is 14 residues long. V lost 6 bases and J 1 base, leaving 12 bases between the germline ends. The CDR3 here is CASREGRPNTEAFF. The CDR3 DNA reads as TGTGCCAGCAGGGAGGGACGGCCGAACACTGAAGCTTTCTTT.

V is TRBV19 and J is TRBJ1-1, with D hard to call. The V end lost 4 bases, the J end lost 0 bases, and 9 bases lay between the germline ends. The V gene's germline CDR1 is LNHDA and CDR2 SQIVND (reference sequence). CDR3 length equals 14 residues. The CDR3 DNA sequence: TGTGCCAGTAGTAACAGTAAAATGAACACTGAAGCTTTCTTT. Residues: CASSNSKMNTEAFF.

This clonotype was seen a handful of times. The chain carries TRBV28 and TRBJ2-5, with D uncertain. The germline CDR1 and CDR2 sequences are MDHEN and SYDVKM. The CDR3 runs 15 residues. V gave up 7 bases and J gave up 3 bases, with 18 bases separating them. CDR3 sequence (DNA): TGTGCCAGCACCTTCACTCTGGGTCAGAAAGAGACCCAGTACTTC. Amino acid sequence: CASTFTLGQKETQYF.

This clonotype was picked up a small number of times. This chain connects TRBV6-5 to TRBJ2-3, with no clear D. V dropped 0 bases and J dropped 4 bases, with 5 bases sitting between them. The length of the CDR3 is 13 residues. The germline V gene has CDR1 MNHEY and CDR2 SVGAGI. DNA for the CDR3: TGTGCCAGCAGTTACTCGTTGGCAGATACGCAGTATTTT. It is translated as CASSYSLADTQYF.

This chain joins TRBV5-5 and TRBJ1-1, with D perhaps matching TRBD1 (6 bases). The CDR3 consists of 18 residues. From germline, CDR1 is SGHKS and CDR2 YYEKEE (reference sequence). The ends were cut back, 0 bases at V and 5 bases at J, with 23 bases in the middle. For the CDR3, the DNA is TGTGCCAGCAGCTTGGAGATTTGGGGGCAGGGAAGTAGGACTGAAGCTTTCTTT. The encoded protein is CASSLEIWGQGSRTEAFF.

This chain joins TRBV6-5 and TRBJ1-1, with D maybe TRBD1 (5 bases). The V gene's germline CDR1 is MNHEY and CDR2 SVGAGI. The CDR3 consists of 16 residues. V was shortened by 7 bases and J by 0 bases, with 18 bases between the two germline ends. The CDR3 DNA reads TGTGCCAGCATCCCTATCCAGGCAGGGATGAACACTGAAGCTTTCTTT. Its protein is CASIPIQAGMNTEAFF.

The rearrangement joins TRBV15 to TRBJ1-1; possibly TRBD1 for D (5 bases). V lost 0 bases to trimming and J lost 4 bases, with 12 bases between them. CDR1 is LNHNV, CDR2 YYDKDF, per germline (reference sequence). The CDR3 loop spans 15 amino acids. CDR3 region: CATSRDPEGTTEAFF. The CDR3 region has the DNA TGTGCCACCAGCAGAGATCCCGAAGGGACCACTGAAGCTTTCTTT.

This clonotype was counted a few times. V is TRBV10-3 and J is TRBJ1-1; D call uncertain. There are 14 residues in the CDR3. Germline CDR1 reads ENHRY; CDR2 reads SYGVKD. The ends were cut back, 0 bases at V and 4 bases at J, with 9 bases in the middle. CDR3 residues: CAISESGWGTEAFF. CDR3 sequence (DNA): TGTGCCATCAGTGAGTCGGGGTGGGGCACTGAAGCTTTCTTT.

The table lists this clonotype with a few counts. The chain has TRBV9 and TRBJ1-2; no reliable D call. The CDR3 covers 14 residues. Trimming stripped 3 bases from V and 2 bases from J, with 11 bases between. Germline CDR1 SGDLS, CDR2 YYNGEE. This CDR3 reads CASSAKPDNYGYTF. The CDR3 region has the DNA TGTGCCAGCAGCGCCAAACCAGACAACTATGGCTACACCTTC.

The chain couples TRBV2 to TRBJ1-6, with 10 bases fitting TRBD1. V dropped 5 bases and J dropped 13; count of bases not matched to a gene: 2. The CDR3 runs to 12 residues. Germline lookup yields CDR1 SNHLY and CDR2 FYNNEI. The CDR3 loop reads CASSLDRGPLHF. For the CDR3, the DNA is TGTGCCAGCAGTTTGGACAGGGGGCCCCTCCACTTT.

This chain links TRBV29-1 with TRBJ2-6; TRBD1 matches 8 bases. Trimming removed 4 bases from V and 4 bases from J; junction bases left unmatched: 12. Germline V CDR1 and CDR2: SQVTM, ANQGSEA. This CDR3 has 17 amino acids. The CDR3 region is CSVVTGTGPSGANVLTF. CDR3 DNA: TGCAGCGTTGTGACCGGGACAGGCCCCTCCGGGGCCAACGTCCTGACTTTC.

The chain employs TRBV4-2 and TRBJ2-1; D is undetermined. Germline CDR1 and CDR2: LGHNA and YNFKEQ. The CDR3 has 14 amino acids. V was pared by 4 bases and J by 0 bases, with 7 bases between. The CDR3, as DNA: TGTGCCAGCAGCCCGTTATCCTCCTACAATGAGCAGTTCTTC. Its translation is CASSPLSSYNEQFF.

J is TRBJ1-1 and V is TRBV7-9; 7 bases map to TRBD1. The germline V gene encodes CDR1 SEHNR and CDR2 FQNEAQ (reference sequence). Unmatched junction bases numbered 4, after V lost 5 bases and J lost 1 base. The CDR3 spans 14 residues. The DNA for the CDR3 is TGTGCCAGCAGCCCTTGGGACAGGAACACTGAAGCTTTCTTT. Residues: CASSPWDRNTEAFF.

A few counts support this clonotype. The rearrangement links TRBV28 to TRBJ1-2; D not resolved. Germline CDR1 reads MDHEN; CDR2 reads SYDVKM. The V end was cut by 3 bases, the J end by 4 bases, with 9 bases between. This CDR3 has 13 amino acids. The CDR3 DNA follows: TGTGCCAGCAGTTTGCAGGAGAGCTATGGCTACACCTTC. Residues: CASSLQESYGYTF.

This clonotype turned up a few times. Written as DNA, the CDR3 is TGTGCCAGCAGGCCACCAGGGAGAAACTATGGCTACACCTTC. This gives the protein CASRPPGRNYGYTF. The V call is TRBV28, the J call TRBJ1-2; TRBD1 is a possible D gene (5 bases). The germline V and J ends were trimmed by 6 bases and 2 bases, with 13 bases remaining between them. Germline CDR1 and CDR2: MDHEN and SYDVKM. The CDR3 extends over 14 amino acids.

The J gene is TRBJ2-5, the V gene TRBV25-1; D call uncertain. Germline V lookup: CDR1 MGHDK, CDR2 SYGVNS. The CDR3 contains 13 residues. V lost 3 bases and J 5 bases, leaving 10 bases between the germline ends. The CDR3 is CASSDRNAETQYF. The CDR3 bases are TGTGCCAGCAGTGACAGGAACGCGGAGACCCAGTACTTC.

The V and J genes are TRBV9 and TRBJ2-3; the D is unclear. The CDR3 loop spans 15 amino acids. V lost 0 bases to trimming and J lost 6 bases, with 14 bases between them. Germline lookup yields CDR1 SGDLS and CDR2 YYNGEE. This CDR3 is CASSVEAVGYDTQYF. CDR3 sequence (DNA): TGTGCCAGCAGCGTAGAGGCAGTGGGGTATGATACGCAGTATTTT.

This clonotype was detected many times. This chain joins TRBV20-1 and TRBJ1-1, with D possibly matching TRBD1 (5 bases). V lost 2 bases to trimming and J lost 5 bases, with 9 bases between them. Germline-derived CDR1 and CDR2 are DFQATT and SNEGSKA (reference sequence). This CDR3 has 12 amino acids. Here the CDR3 DNA reads TGCAGTGCTAGACAGGGAGGGACTGAAGCTTTCTTT. Translation: CSARQGGTEAFF.

This clonotype has only a few counts. The CDR3 DNA follows: TGTGCCAGCAGCTTAGCTCTGGCAGGGAATCAGCCCCAGCATTTT. The encoded protein is CASSLALAGNQPQHF. The chain joins TRBV7-8 to TRBJ1-5, with D maybe TRBD1 (5 bases). CDR3 length equals 15 residues. The V gene's germline CDR1 is SGHVS and CDR2 FQNEAQ. Deletions cut 0 bases from V and 4 bases from J, with 10 bases between.

V gene TRBV6-1 combines with J gene TRBJ2-1, with D possibly matching TRBD2 (5 bases). The germline V gene has CDR1 MNHNS and CDR2 SASEGT. CDR3 length equals 13 residues. Deletions cut 6 bases from V and 5 bases from J, with 11 bases between. This chain's CDR3 is CASRLGKNNEQFF. CDR3 in DNA: TGTGCCAGCAGACTAGGGAAAAACAATGAGCAGTTCTTC.